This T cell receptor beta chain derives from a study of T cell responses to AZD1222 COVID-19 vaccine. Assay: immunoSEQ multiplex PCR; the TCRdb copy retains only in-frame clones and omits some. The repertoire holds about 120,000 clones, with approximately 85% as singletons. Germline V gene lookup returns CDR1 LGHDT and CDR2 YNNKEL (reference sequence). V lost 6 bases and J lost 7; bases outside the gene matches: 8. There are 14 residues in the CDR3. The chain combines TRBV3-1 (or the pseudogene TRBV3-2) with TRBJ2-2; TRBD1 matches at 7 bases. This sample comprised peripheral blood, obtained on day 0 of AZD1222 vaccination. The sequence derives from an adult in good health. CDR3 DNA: TGTGCCAGCAGACGGGACAGTTCTGTCGGGGAGCTGTTTTTT. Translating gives CASRRDSSVGELFF.